The rows below give T cell receptor beta chains drawn from one sample of a study of regulatory T cells in long-lasting Graves disease. TCRdb analysed the multiplex PCR reads with MiXCR anew, one entry per CDR3 protein. The table has roughly 400,000 distinct CDR3 sequences, approximately 16% seen once. These data were also reused for a study on T cells in Graves' hyperthyroidism and ophthalmopathy.

This specimen was peripheral blood mononuclear cells (PBMCs), taken at new diagnosis, from a patient treated with antithyroid drugs. All receptors come from a woman aged 40-49 years with Graves disease. Each CDR3 is given with its conserved first and last residue. A D gene is named only where the DNA matches it firmly. Size values are once, few and many counts, or a class for expanded clones, and some rows have none.

>13|TRBV20-1|few|TRBJ2-1|TRBD2
TGCAGTGCTAGACTAGCGGGAGTATCTGAGCAGTTCTTC
CSARLAGVSEQFF
>14|TRBV28|many|TRBJ2-7|.
TGTGCCAGCAGTTTAGGCGATAACCCCTACGAGCAGTACTTC
CASSLGDNPYEQYF
>17|TRBV9|.|TRBJ2-1|.
TGTGCCAGCAGCGTAGCGTGGCTTAGTAGCTCCTACAATGAGCAGTTCTTC
CASSVAWLSSSYNEQFF
>13|TRBV27|many|TRBJ2-3|.
TGTGCCAGCAGTCTCTTGGGCGAAGATACGCAGTATTTT
CASSLLGEDTQYF
>14|TRBV12-3/TRBV12-4|many|TRBJ2-5|.
TGTGCCAGCAGTTTAAGAGCGTTTCAAGAGACCCAGTACTTC
CASSLRAFQETQYF
>13|TRBV5-6|few|TRBJ1-2|TRBD1
TGTGCCAGCAGTCGGAGCAGGGGGTCTCGGTACACCTTC
CASSRSRGSRYTF
>16|TRBV19|few|TRBJ2-2|TRBD1
TGTGCCAGTAGTACATCAGGGGGCGCTAACACCGGGGAGCTGTTTTTT
CASSTSGGANTGELFF
>15|TRBV11-3|few|TRBJ1-2|.
TGTGCCAGCAGCCCTCGGACGTTCAATTGGGGTGGCTACACCTTC
CASSPRTFNWGGYTF
>16|TRBV7-2|many|TRBJ2-7|TRBD2
TGTGCCAGCAGGCAAACCTTAGCGGGAGGTGCCTACGAGCAGTACTTC
CASRQTLAGGAYEQYF
>16|TRBV5-4|few|TRBJ2-3|TRBD2
TGTGCCAGCAGCCAGGCCTTAAGCGGGAGGACAGATACGCAGTATTTT
CASSQALSGRTDTQYF
>16|TRBV12-3/TRBV12-4|.|TRBJ2-1|TRBD1
TGTGCCAGCGACGACCCGACAGGGGGCACCTACAATGAGCAGTTCTTC
CASDDPTGGTYNEQFF
>20|TRBV28|many|TRBJ2-3|TRBD2
TGTGCCAGCAGTTTGGGGCTAGCGGGAGTGCAAGGGTCACCTGGAGATACGCAGTATTTT
CASSLGLAGVQGSPGDTQYF
>15|TRBV12-3/TRBV12-4|.|TRBJ2-1|TRBD2
TGTGCCAGCCACCTTGGGACTATGCGGGAGAATGAGCAGTTCTTC
CASHLGTMRENEQFF
>13|TRBV30|many|TRBJ2-7|.
TGTGCCTGGATAGGCTTTAGCTCCTACGAGCAGTACTTC
CAWIGFSSYEQYF
>13|TRBV28|many|TRBJ2-1|.
TGTGCCCTAGGGGGGGGAGGCTACAATGAGCAGTTCTTC
CALGGGGYNEQFF
>16|TRBV7-8|many|TRBJ2-1|.
TGTGCCAGCAGCTTAGAGATTTGGGCTAGCCACAATGAGCAGTTCTTC
CASSLEIWASHNEQFF
>16|TRBV6-1|few|TRBJ2-1|.
TGTGCCAGCAGTCCGTACCCTCCTAGCTCCTACAATGAGCAGTTCTTC
CASSPYPPSSYNEQFF
>13|TRBV18|.|TRBJ2-2|.
TGTGCCAGCTCACCAGTCCAAACCGGGGAGCTGTTTTTT
CASSPVQTGELFF
>17|TRBV3-1|.|TRBJ2-3|TRBD2
TGTGCCAGCAGCCAAGGGGGTACTAGCGGGAACACAGATACGCAGTATTTT
CASSQGGTSGNTDTQYF
>15|TRBV4-2|few|TRBJ2-1|.
TGTGCCAGCAGCCAAGACTGGTCCGGAGACAATGAGCAGTTCTTC
CASSQDWSGDNEQFF
>13|TRBV6-5|.|TRBJ1-3|.
TGTGCCAGCAGTTCCGGAGATCAAAACACCATATATTTT
CASSSGDQNTIYF
>16|TRBV3-1|.|TRBJ2-2|TRBD2
TGTGCCAGCAGCCAAGAAACTAGCGGGGGCACCGGGGAGCTGTTTTTT
CASSQETSGGTGELFF
>16|TRBV4-1|.|TRBJ2-7|.
TGCGCCAGCAGCCAAGGAGGAGGAAGTAGGGCCTACGAGCAGTACTTC
CASSQGGGSRAYEQYF
>14|TRBV28|.|TRBJ2-7|TRBD2
TGTGCCAGCAGCCCGTACGGACTAGCCTACGAGCAGTACTTC
CASSPYGLAYEQYF
>13|TRBV28|.|TRBJ1-2|.
TGTGCCAGCAGTTGGAGGGGGGTTGCTGGCTACACCTTC
CASSWRGVAGYTF
>20|TRBV18|.|TRBJ2-1|TRBD2
TGTGCCAGCTCTCTTCAAGATGGTCTCGCGGACCGGGAGGGCTACAATGAGCAGTTCTTC
CASSLQDGLADREGYNEQFF
>15|TRBV12-3/TRBV12-4|many|TRBJ2-3|TRBD2
TGTGCCAGCAGGGGACTAGCGGGAGGGTTAGATACGCAGTATTTT
CASRGLAGGLDTQYF
>12|TRBV27|few|TRBJ2-1|.
TGTGCCAGCGAAGGTACCTACAATGAGCAGTTCTTC
CASEGTYNEQFF
>14|TRBV7-2|many|TRBJ2-1|.
TGTGCCAGCAGCCGAGTCGTGCCAGACAATGAGCAGTTCTTC
CASSRVVPDNEQFF
>16|TRBV12-5|few|TRBJ1-5|TRBD1
TGTGCTAGTGGTTTAACCGGGACAGGAGATAATCAGCCCCAGCATTTT
CASGLTGTGDNQPQHF
>16|TRBV27|many|TRBJ2-5|TRBD1
TGTGCCAGCAGTCCGGGACAGGCCGCCAAGGGGGAGACCCAGTACTTC
CASSPGQAAKGETQYF
>14|TRBV6-2/TRBV6-3|few|TRBJ1-6|.
TGTGCCAGCAGGGCCCGGGGCAATAATTCACCCCTCCACTTT
CASRARGNNSPLHF